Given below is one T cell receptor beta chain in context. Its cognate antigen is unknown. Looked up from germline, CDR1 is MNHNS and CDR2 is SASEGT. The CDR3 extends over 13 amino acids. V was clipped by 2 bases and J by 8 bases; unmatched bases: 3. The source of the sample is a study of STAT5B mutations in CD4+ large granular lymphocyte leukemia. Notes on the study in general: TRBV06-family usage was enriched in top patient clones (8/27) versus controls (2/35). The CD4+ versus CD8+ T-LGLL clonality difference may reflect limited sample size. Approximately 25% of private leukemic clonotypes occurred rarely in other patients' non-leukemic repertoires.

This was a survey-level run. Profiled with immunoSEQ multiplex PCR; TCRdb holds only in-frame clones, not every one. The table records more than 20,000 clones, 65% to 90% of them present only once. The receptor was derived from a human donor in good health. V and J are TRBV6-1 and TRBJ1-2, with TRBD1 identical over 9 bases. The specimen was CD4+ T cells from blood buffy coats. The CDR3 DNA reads TGTGCCAGCAGTGAATACAGGGGGCGAGGCTACACCTTC. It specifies CASSEYRGRGYTF.